This TCR beta chain was sequenced during a study of cytomegalovirus exposure and HLA in healthy donors. About the study: An early release of data contained roughly 86 million unique TCRs, which came from HLA-typed donors. Findings and limits, study-wide: By a later analysis, the bulk of CMV-associated TCR beta chains appeared HLA-restricted. TCR beta chain V- and J-gene trimming was linked, in a later analysis, to a missense variant in DCLRE1C.

This PCR relied on a set of 60 Vbeta primers and 13 Jbeta primers. Clones were sequenced by immunoSEQ multiplex PCR, and TCRdb holds only the in-frame ones, with some missing. The sample shows about 160,000 clones, 60% to 85% of them seen only once. Germline CDR1 reads LGHNA; CDR2 reads YNFKEQ. V was pared by 4 bases and J by 0 bases, with 11 bases between. The CDR3 extends over 15 amino acids. Worth noting for this clone: Antigen: not known.

The sequence derives from a male donor in good health and CMV-seropositive. Sequencing input: PBMCs. The chain recombines TRBV4-2 with TRBJ2-3, with D possibly TRBD2 on 5 matching bases. The CDR3 DNA reads TGTGCCAGCAGCCGGGAGACTTCTAGCACAGATACGCAGTATTTT. This translates into CASSRETSSTDTQYF.